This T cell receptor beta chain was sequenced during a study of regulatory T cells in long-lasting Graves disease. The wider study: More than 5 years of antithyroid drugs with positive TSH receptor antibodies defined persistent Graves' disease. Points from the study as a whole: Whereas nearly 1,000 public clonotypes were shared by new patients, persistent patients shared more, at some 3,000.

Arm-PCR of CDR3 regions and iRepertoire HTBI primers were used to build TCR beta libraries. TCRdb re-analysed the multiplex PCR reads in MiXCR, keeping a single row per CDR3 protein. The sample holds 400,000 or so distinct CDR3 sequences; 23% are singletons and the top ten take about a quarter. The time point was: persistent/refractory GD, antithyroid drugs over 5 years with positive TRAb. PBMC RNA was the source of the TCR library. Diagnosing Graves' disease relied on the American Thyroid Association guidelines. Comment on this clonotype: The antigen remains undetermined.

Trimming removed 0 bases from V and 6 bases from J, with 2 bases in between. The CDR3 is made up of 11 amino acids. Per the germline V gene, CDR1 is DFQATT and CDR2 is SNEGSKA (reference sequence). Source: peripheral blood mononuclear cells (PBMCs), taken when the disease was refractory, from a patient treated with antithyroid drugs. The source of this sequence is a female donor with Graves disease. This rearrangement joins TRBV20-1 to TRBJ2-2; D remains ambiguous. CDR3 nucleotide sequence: TGCAGTGCTAGAGAATCCGGGGAGCTGTTTTTT. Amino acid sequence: CSARESGELFF.